This passage covers 32 T cell receptor beta chains from one sample sequenced in a study of blood T cell repertoires in COVID-19. The repertoire was sequenced with immunoSEQ multiplex PCR; TCRdb's copy has only in-frame clones and lacks some. The repertoire consists of approximately 210,000 clones, with 88% occurring once and the leading ten covering around 1.6%. The sequencing sample was made of peripheral blood. The origin of the receptors is a man aged 18 to 35 with active or convalescent COVID-19.

The chain joins TRBV3-1 (or the pseudogene TRBV3-2) to TRBJ1-1; a weak D match, TRBD1 (5 bases). Deletions cut 2 bases from V and 2 bases from J, with 9 bases between. From germline, CDR1 is LGHDT and CDR2 YNNKEL (reference sequence). This CDR3 spans 14 amino acids. The CDR3 nucleotides are TGTGCCAGCAGCCAAAACCAGGGTAACACTGAAGCTTTCTTT. This encodes CASSQNQGNTEAFF.

V usage is TRBV28 and J usage is TRBJ2-3; 11 nucleotides match TRBD2. The germline V gene has CDR1 MDHEN and CDR2 SYDVKM. The CDR3 has 16 amino acids. Germline trimming cut 3 bases from V and 7 bases from J; bases unmatched to any gene: 9. The CDR3 nucleotides read TGTGCCAGCAGTTTGCCTACTAGCGGGAGTTATAATACGCAGTATTTT. This encodes CASSLPTSGSYNTQYF.

The chain uses TRBV30 and TRBJ2-7; D unclear. CDR3 size: 11 residues. The germline CDR1 and CDR2 sequences are GTSNPN and SVGIG (reference sequence). Trimming shortened V by 2 bases and J by 3 bases, and 5 bases separated the two germline ends. The chain's CDR3 is CAWSYGYEQYF. CDR3 in DNA: TGTGCCTGGAGTTACGGCTACGAGCAGTACTTC.

The CDR3 reads CASSPGLAGGNEQYF. The CDR3 nucleotides read TGCGCCAGCAGCCCAGGACTAGCGGGAGGGAACGAGCAGTACTTC. The V call is TRBV5-1, the J call TRBJ2-7; 15 nucleotides agree with TRBD2. The CDR3 has 15 amino acids. The V segment lost 4 bases and the J segment 5 bases; nucleotides outside the gene matches: 4. Germline V CDR1 and CDR2: SGHRS, YFSETQ. The variable domain in full, completed from reference TRBV5-1 and TRBJ2-7, reads KAGVTQTPRYLIKTRGQQVTLSCSPISGHRSVSWYQQTPGQGLQFLFEYFSETQRNKGNFPGRFSGRQFSNSRSEMNVSTLELGDSALYLCASSPGLAGGNEQYFGPGTRLTVT.

The V and J genes are TRBV7-6 and TRBJ1-5; D is possibly TRBD1 (5 bases). The V gene's germline CDR1 is SGHVS and CDR2 FNYEAQ. Trimming left V 4 bases short and J 2 bases short, with 18 bases between. This CDR3 has 17 amino acids. CDR3 sequence: CASSSGTRGRGNQPQHF. CDR3 DNA sequence: TGTGCCAGCAGCTCAGGAACAAGGGGTCGGGGCAATCAGCCCCAGCATTTT.

A single count supports this clone. This sequence joins TRBV7-2 and TRBJ1-2; maybe TRBD1 (5 bases). The ends were cut back, 9 bases at V and 2 bases at J, with 22 bases in the middle. Germline assignment: CDR1 SGHTA and CDR2 FQGNSA. The length of the CDR3 is 16 residues. The CDR3 loop is CASQLMSGYKNYGYTF. CDR3 DNA sequence: TGTGCCAGTCAGCTTATGTCAGGGTACAAAAACTATGGCTACACCTTC.

The chain joins TRBV7-2 to TRBJ1-4, with TRBD1 as a possible D gene (6 bases). CDR3 length equals 17 residues. CDR1 is SGHTA, CDR2 FQGNSA, per germline. Between the trimmed V and J ends, which lost 1 base and 7 bases, there was a span of 19 bases. CDR3 amino acids: CASSLVLHRDVREKLFF. The CDR3 nucleotides are TGTGCCAGCAGCTTAGTTCTGCACAGGGACGTTCGTGAAAAACTGTTTTTT.

The sample holds one count of this clone. One end of the junction fails to match germline, which may point to a read error. This chain joins TRBV18 and TRBJ1-1, with D unresolved. The germline V gene has CDR1 KGHSH and CDR2 LQKENI. This CDR3 is 15 amino acids long. CDR3 amino acids: CASSPPGRASAGAFF. In nucleotides, the CDR3 is TGTGCCAGCTCGCCACCGGGGAGGGCGTCGGCGGGGGCTTTCTTT. The variable domain in full, with the rest retrieved from reference TRBV18 and TRBJ1-1, is NAGVMQNPRHLVRRRGQEARLRCSPMKGHSHVYWYRQLPEEGLKFMVYLQKENIIDESGMPKERFSAEFPKEGPSILRIQQVVRGDSAAYFCASSPPGRASAGAFFGQGTRLTVV.

V gene TRBV18 combines with J gene TRBJ2-7; a possible D gene is TRBD2 (5 bases). The V gene's germline CDR1 is KGHSH and CDR2 LQKENI. V lost 1 base, J lost 0 bases, and 16 bases lay in between. The CDR3 runs to 17 residues. CDR3 in DNA: TGTGCCAGCTCACCACAGGAGGTCAGGCAGCACTCCTACGAGCAGTACTTC. Translated, it gives CASSPQEVRQHSYEQYF.

This chain joins TRBV27 and TRBJ1-2, with TRBD1 identical over 7 bases. The length of the CDR3 is 17 residues. V lost 4 bases, J lost 5 bases, and 16 bases stayed unmatched. CDR1 is MNHEY, CDR2 SMNVEV, per germline (reference sequence). The CDR3 coding sequence is TGTGCCAGCAGTTCACTGCCCCCCTTGACAGGGAGTTATGGCTACACCTTC. Translation: CASSSLPPLTGSYGYTF.

This clone has a single count. V gene TRBV27 combines with J gene TRBJ1-2, with TRBD1 matching 9 bases. Trimming took 1 base from V and 6 from J; bases not matched to a gene: 9. This CDR3 has 16 amino acids. The germline V gene has CDR1 MNHEY and CDR2 SMNVEV (reference sequence). CDR3 DNA sequence: TGTGCCAGCAGTTTATACGGGACAGGGAGTAAAGATGGCTACACCTTC. As protein: CASSLYGTGSKDGYTF.

There are a few counts of this clone. V gene TRBV7-6 combines with J gene TRBJ1-5, with D possibly TRBD1 on 6 matching bases. Germline CDR1 is SGHVS and CDR2 is FNYEAQ. The CDR3 spans 17 residues. The V gene lost 1 base and the J gene lost 6 bases, with 19 bases spanning the gap. The chain's CDR3 is CASSLDFGGGGTQPQHF. The CDR3 DNA reads TGTGCCAGCAGCTTAGACTTTGGTGGGGGGGGCACTCAGCCCCAGCATTTT.

Concerning this clone itself: The germline gene is not matched at one end of the junction; a read error may be the cause. The V gene is TRBV7-3, the J gene TRBJ2-1; unclear D gene. CDR1 and CDR2 (germline): SGHTA, FQGTGA. The CDR3 extends over 13 amino acids. The CDR3 DNA reads TGTGCCAGCAGCGTAACGTCAGGCTATGAGCAGTTCTTC. Amino acids: CASSVTSGYEQFF.

There are a few counts of this clone. The CDR3 reads CASSEWGQGGNEQFF. CDR3 bases: TGTGCCAGCAGTGAGTGGGGACAGGGGGGCAATGAGCAGTTCTTC. The gene calls are TRBV6-1 and TRBJ2-1; 11 positions agree with TRBD1. The CDR3 extends over 15 amino acids. Germline CDR1 and CDR2: MNHNS and SASEGT. V was clipped by 3 bases and J by 6 bases; unmatched bases: 4.

The CDR3 nucleotides are TGTGCCAGTAGTATAAACAGGGGACAGGGCTATGGCTACACCTTC. Amino acid sequence: CASSINRGQGYGYTF. V gene TRBV19 combines with J gene TRBJ1-2, with 9 bases identical to TRBD1. Germline V gene data show CDR1 as LNHDA and CDR2 as SQIVND (reference sequence). The CDR3 extends over 15 amino acids. J gave up 4 bases and V 2 bases, and 5 bases lay outside the gene matches.

The CDR3 DNA follows: TGTGCCAGCAGCCTCAACCGGGGCTCTGGGGCCAACGTCCTGACTTTC. As protein: CASSLNRGSGANVLTF. The rearrangement joins TRBV13 to TRBJ2-6, with a weak D call TRBD2 (5 bases). V lost 5 bases and J 0 bases, leaving 11 bases between the germline ends. This CDR3 comprises 16 residues. Germline values: CDR1 PRHDT, CDR2 FYEKMQ (reference sequence).

The chain couples TRBV4-1 to TRBJ1-5; TRBD1 matches at 8 bases. After removal of 0 bases from V and 6 bases from J, the junction contained 13 bases not matched to a gene. Germline V gene data show CDR1 as MGHRA and CDR2 as YSYEKL. The CDR3 loop spans 18 amino acids. The DNA of the CDR3 is TGCGCCAGCAGCCAAGAGTTAGACGGGACAGGCTTGGGTCAGCCCCAGCATTTT. This sequence encodes CASSQELDGTGLGQPQHF.

The chain uses TRBV6-2 or TRBV6-3 and TRBJ2-7; D gene uncertain. Per the germline V gene, CDR1 is MNHEY and CDR2 is SVGEGT. V was pared by 0 bases and J by 2 bases, with 8 bases between. The CDR3 has 14 residues. CDR3 nucleotide sequence: TGTGCCAGCAGTTACTCCACAACGACCTACGAGCAGTACTTC. Amino acid sequence: CASSYSTTTYEQYF.

This sequence joins TRBV28 and TRBJ1-5; perhaps TRBD1 as D (6 bases). V gave up 1 base and J gave up 4 bases, with 8 bases separating them. CDR3 length: 14 amino acids. CDR1 is MDHEN and CDR2 is SYDVKM in the germline V gene. The CDR3 sequence: CASSLYRENQPQHF. CDR3 DNA: TGTGCCAGCAGTTTATACAGGGAGAATCAGCCCCAGCATTTT. Full variable domain (remainder filled in from reference TRBV28 and TRBJ1-5): DVKVTQSSRYLVKRTGEKVFLECVQDMDHENMFWYRQDPGLGLRLIYFSYDVKMKEKGDIPEGYSVSREKKERFSLILESASTNQTSMYLCASSLYRENQPQHFGDGTRLSIL.

This chain joins TRBV18 and TRBJ1-1, with D uncertain. Per the germline V gene, CDR1 is KGHSH and CDR2 is LQKENI. The CDR3 is 16 amino acids. V lost 3 bases, J lost 4 bases, and 18 bases lay in between. The CDR3 DNA sequence: TGTGCCAGCTCACCCTCAGGTTTCGCGGCGGGCACTGAAGCTTTCTTT. Encoded protein: CASSPSGFAAGTEAFF.

The genes are TRBV6-1 and TRBJ1-5; no reliable D call. Germline CDR1 is MNHNS and CDR2 is SASEGT. V was shortened by 0 bases and J by 2 bases, with 5 bases between the two germline ends. This CDR3 has 14 amino acids. The CDR3 nucleotides read TGTGCCAGCAGTGAAGCGCCGGGCAATCAGCCCCAGCATTTT. The encoded protein is CASSEAPGNQPQHF.

V and J are TRBV30 and TRBJ1-5, with D possibly being TRBD1 (5 bases). V lost 1 base and J lost 5, with 15 bases in between. This CDR3 has 15 residues. The germline CDR1 and CDR2 sequences are GTSNPN and SVGIG (reference sequence). In nucleotides, the CDR3 is TGTGCCTGGAGTGGCTCGGGGGGAATCGATCAGCCCCAGCATTTT. It encodes CAWSGSGGIDQPQHF.

This clone was recorded a few times. This specimen includes other DNA sequences encoding the same CDR3. The V call is TRBV19, the J call TRBJ2-1, with TRBD1 matching 7 bases. Per the germline V gene, CDR1 is LNHDA and CDR2 is SQIVND (reference sequence). CDR3 length: 15 residues. V shed 5 bases, J shed 0 bases, and the junction held 4 bases outside the gene matches. This CDR3 reads CASSSDRSSYNEQFF. DNA for the CDR3: TGTGCCAGTAGTTCGGACAGGAGCTCCTACAATGAGCAGTTCTTC.

The J gene is TRBJ2-3, the V gene TRBV11-1, with D tentatively TRBD1 (7 bases). Trimming cost V 0 bases and J 1 base, with 17 bases left between them. The CDR3 sequence is 18 residues long. Looked up from germline, CDR1 is SGHAT and CDR2 is FQDESV (reference sequence). The CDR3 nucleotides read TGTGCCAGCAGCTTAGCGTATCAGGGGGGTACAGGCACAGATACGCAGTATTTT. It yields the protein CASSLAYQGGTGTDTQYF.

This clone was picked up a small number of times. The V and J genes are TRBV28 and TRBJ1-1; perhaps TRBD1 as D (6 bases). Germline loops: CDR1 MDHEN, CDR2 SYDVKM. The CDR3 consists of 16 residues. The germline V and J ends were trimmed by 5 bases and 5 bases, with 21 bases remaining between them. CDR3 in DNA: TGTGCCAGCAGTGACCCCCCGGCGGGGGCAGGGACTGAAGCTTTCTTT. Its protein is CASSDPPAGAGTEAFF.

This sequence joins TRBV6-5 and TRBJ1-5; D perhaps matches TRBD1 (5 bases). The CDR3 loop spans 13 amino acids. V was trimmed by 8 bases and J by 1 base, leaving 9 bases between them. Looked up from germline, CDR1 is MNHEY and CDR2 is SVGAGI. The chain's CDR3 is CASGTSSNQPQHF. CDR3 DNA sequence: TGTGCCAGCGGGACTAGCAGCAATCAGCCCCAGCATTTT.

The rearrangement joins TRBV4-2 to TRBJ2-1; weak D call: TRBD2 (6 bases). Trimming left V 4 bases short and J 6 bases short, with 10 bases between. Germline assignment: CDR1 LGHNA and CDR2 YNFKEQ. The length of the CDR3 is 13 residues. The CDR3 loop is CASSRPSANEQFF. In DNA form, the CDR3 reads TGTGCCAGCAGCCGCCCTAGCGCCAATGAGCAGTTCTTC.

The rearrangement links TRBV3-1 (or the pseudogene TRBV3-2) to TRBJ2-7, with a possible D match to TRBD2 (5 bases). The V end was cut by 4 bases, the J end by 3 bases, with 16 bases between. From germline, CDR1 is LGHDT and CDR2 YNNKEL (reference sequence). This CDR3 has 15 residues. This CDR3 reads CASSRGLLAFYEQYF. As DNA, the CDR3 is TGTGCCAGCAGCCGAGGGTTGCTAGCTTTCTACGAGCAGTACTTC.

This clone showed up just once. The chain uses TRBV4-1 and TRBJ2-7, with D uncertain. Germline-derived CDR1 and CDR2 are MGHRA and YSYEKL. The CDR3 length is 13 residues. Trimming took off 2 bases at V and 4 bases at J, with 9 bases between the two ends. CDR3 sequence: CASSQLPLYEQYF. CDR3 bases: TGCGCCAGCAGCCAACTTCCCCTTTACGAGCAGTACTTC.

The chain joins TRBV9 to TRBJ2-4, with a tentative D call TRBD1 (7 bases). This CDR3 is 16 amino acids long. V was pared by 0 bases and J by 1 base, with 11 bases between. Germline assignment: CDR1 SGDLS and CDR2 YYNGEE. DNA of the CDR3: TGTGCCAGCAGCGTAGGACAGGGACTCGCCAAAAACATTCAGTACTTC. Amino acid sequence: CASSVGQGLAKNIQYF.

V gene TRBV5-1 combines with J gene TRBJ2-7, with no clear D. The CDR3 runs to 12 residues. Trimming took off 4 bases at V and 6 bases at J, with 11 bases between the two ends. From germline, CDR1 is SGHRS and CDR2 YFSETQ. The CDR3 sequence: CASSHSEVEQYF. The CDR3 coding sequence is TGCGCCAGCAGCCACTCAGAGGTCGAGCAGTACTTC.

This chain connects TRBV7-3 to TRBJ2-7; 8 bases map to TRBD1. V was clipped by 6 bases and J by 2 bases; unmatched bases: 6. Germline lookup yields CDR1 SGHTA and CDR2 FQGTGA. The CDR3 sequence is 14 residues long. The CDR3 region has the DNA TGTGCCAGCAGTCCCGACAGGGGTCCCTACGAGCAGTACTTC. Amino acids: CASSPDRGPYEQYF.